These 29 T cell receptor beta chains were sequenced from one sample in a study of vaccination and CD4 T cells after COVID-19. Treatment meaning: approximately nine-day PBMC culture with coronavirus spike peptide pools or control peptides (ViraFEST assay). Antigen specificity for these receptors is unknown. At the Johns Hopkins FTIC core, DNA taken from cultured CD4+ T cells was sequenced by way of the Oncomine TCR Beta short-read assay. TCRdb re-derived calls from the PCR reads in MiXCR, one entry per CDR3 protein. The sample yields about 11,000 distinct CDR3 sequences, approximately 32% seen once. Sample: CD4+ T cells from blood, cultured in vitro, taken after SARS-CoV-2 vaccination. Every receptor here comes from a human donor who had recovered from COVID-19.

This clonotype was counted a few times. The CDR3 region is CSASVRISGNTIYF. CDR3 coding DNA: TGCAGTGCTAGTGTCCGGATATCTGGAAACACCATATATTTT. V is TRBV20-1 and J is TRBJ1-3, with D unresolved. V was shortened by 3 bases and J by 1 base, with 10 bases between the two germline ends. Per the germline V gene, CDR1 is DFQATT and CDR2 is SNEGSKA (reference sequence). This CDR3 spans 14 amino acids.

Only a few counts were recorded for this clonotype. The chain employs TRBV27 and TRBJ1-5; D perhaps matches TRBD1 (5 bases). The CDR3 spans 15 residues. Deletions cut 6 bases from V and 0 bases from J, with 12 bases between. CDR1 MNHEY and CDR2 SMNVEV come from the germline V gene (reference sequence). The CDR3 protein is CASSPGTDSNQPQHF. The CDR3 DNA is TGTGCCAGCAGCCCCGGGACTGATAGCAATCAGCCCCAGCATTTT.

The chain employs TRBV5-8 and TRBJ2-1; 7 bases match TRBD2. CDR1 is SGHTS, CDR2 YDEGEE, per germline. The CDR3 length is 15 residues. V trimming: 4 bases; J trimming: 12 bases; junction bases outside the gene matches: 16. The CDR3 DNA reads TGTGCCAGCAGCCGGGGCGGTAGCGGGTCTGGGCGGCAGTTCTTC. This sequence encodes CASSRGGSGSGRQFF.

The V call is TRBV6-5, the J call TRBJ1-1; TRBD1 aligns across 7 bases. The junction had 9 bases not matched to a gene; V was cut back by 0 bases and J by 2 bases. The CDR3 is 17 amino acids. Germline loops: CDR1 MNHEY, CDR2 SVGAGI. CDR3 in amino acids: CASSYSVQGYENTEAFF. The CDR3 DNA follows: TGTGCCAGCAGTTACTCAGTACAGGGGTATGAAAACACTGAAGCTTTCTTT.

DNA of the CDR3: TGTGCCAGCAGCTTTCGGCTCCGGGACCACTACAATGAGCAGTTCTTC. It encodes CASSFRLRDHYNEQFF. The chain carries TRBV7-2 and TRBJ2-1, with D perhaps being TRBD1 or TRBD2 (5 bases each). The CDR3 covers 16 residues. Germline assignment: CDR1 SGHTA and CDR2 FQGNSA. Trimming cost V 3 bases and J 3 bases, with 15 bases left between them.

J is TRBJ2-3 and V is TRBV27; 8 bases are a match to TRBD2. The CDR3 covers 15 residues. Trimming cost V 5 bases and J 2 bases; bases outside gene matches: 6. CDR1 and CDR2 from the germline V gene are MNHEY and SMNVEV (reference sequence). The CDR3 here is CASSPLAAYTDTQYF. DNA of the CDR3: TGTGCCAGCAGTCCACTAGCGGCCTACACAGATACGCAGTATTTT.

This chain connects TRBV7-2 to TRBJ2-3, with TRBD1 identical over 8 bases. The CDR3 runs to 18 residues. The germline CDR1 and CDR2 sequences are SGHTA and FQGNSA. After removal of 2 bases from V and 1 base from J, the junction contained 11 bases not matched to a gene. CDR3 sequence: CASSLTISRQGRTDTQYF. CDR3 nucleotides: TGTGCCAGCAGCTTAACGATTAGCCGACAGGGGCGCACAGATACGCAGTATTTT. Variable domain in full (rest from reference TRBV7-2 and TRBJ2-3): GAGVSQSPSNKVTEKGKDVELRCDPISGHTALYWYRQSLGQGLEFLIYFQGNSAPDKSGLPSDRFSAERTGGSVSTLTIQRTQQEDSAVYLCASSLTISRQGRTDTQYFGPGTRLTVL.

The chain uses TRBV7-9 and TRBJ2-5; 8 nucleotides align to TRBD2. V shed 6 bases and J 4 bases; nucleotides not matched to a gene: 7. The CDR3 contains 14 residues. In germline, CDR1 is SEHNR, CDR2 FQNEAQ (reference sequence). Here the CDR3 reads CASSRGREGETQYF. The DNA for the CDR3 is TGTGCCAGCAGTCGGGGACGGGAGGGAGAGACCCAGTACTTC.

The V call is TRBV6-2 or TRBV6-3, the J call TRBJ2-3, with D tentatively TRBD2 (6 bases). V lost 6 bases and J lost 1, with 8 bases in between. Germline assignment: CDR1 MNHEY and CDR2 SVGEGT. This CDR3 contains 13 residues. This CDR3 is CASRGGGTDTQYF. DNA of the CDR3: TGTGCCAGCAGGGGCGGGGGCACAGATACGCAGTATTTT.

CDR3 DNA: TGTGCCAGCAGTTACAGGGGCGCTGGGGCCAACGTCCTGACTTTC. It is translated as CASSYRGAGANVLTF. The chain combines TRBV6-2 or TRBV6-3 with TRBJ2-6; a possible D gene is TRBD1 (5 bases). CDR3 size: 15 residues. Germline CDR1 MNHEY, CDR2 SVGEGT. V lost 2 bases to trimming and J lost 2 bases, with 7 bases between them.

The J gene is TRBJ2-1, the V gene TRBV24-1, with 10 bases lining up with TRBD1. J lost 1 base, V lost 2 bases, and 4 bases had no gene match. Per the germline V gene, CDR1 is KGHDR and CDR2 is SFDVKD. The CDR3 has 17 residues. This CDR3 is CATSDWGGQGSYNEQFF. The CDR3 DNA follows: TGTGCCACCAGTGATTGGGGGGGACAGGGGTCCTACAATGAGCAGTTCTTC.

This clonotype has a handful of counts. J is TRBJ2-5 and V is TRBV27, with unresolved D. Germline lookup yields CDR1 MNHEY and CDR2 SMNVEV (reference sequence). Between the trimmed V and J ends, which lost 6 bases and 0 bases, there was a span of 14 bases. The CDR3 runs 15 residues. The CDR3 DNA is TGTGCCAGCAGCCAAAGCGTCTTGTACCAAGAGACCCAGTACTTC. Residues: CASSQSVLYQETQYF.

The chain recombines TRBV6-1 with TRBJ2-1, with a tentative D call TRBD2 (6 bases). CDR3 length equals 16 residues. Germline CDR1 MNHNS, CDR2 SASEGT. V was clipped by 4 bases and J by 2 bases, with 15 bases between them. The CDR3 DNA reads TGTGCCAGCAGTGCCGGGGGTCTAGCGCCCTACAATGAGCAGTTCTTC. Translation gives CASSAGGLAPYNEQFF.

V and J are TRBV12-3 or TRBV12-4 and TRBJ2-7, with TRBD2 identical over 11 bases. J lost 4 bases, V lost 7 bases, and 6 bases had no gene match. The CDR3 loop spans 14 amino acids. The CDR3 here is CASNIAGGVYEQYF. CDR3 coding DNA: TGTGCCAGCAATATAGCGGGAGGGGTTTACGAGCAGTACTTC.

The CDR3 coding sequence is TGTGCCGGTACCGGGACACAAGAGACCCAGTACTTC. Its protein is CAGTGTQETQYF. The chain is built from TRBV2 and TRBJ2-5; D is perhaps TRBD1 (6 bases). Germline loops: CDR1 SNHLY, CDR2 FYNNEI. The V gene lost 11 bases and the J gene lost 2 bases, with 12 bases spanning the gap. The CDR3 loop spans 12 amino acids.

V usage is TRBV27 and J usage is TRBJ1-5; no reliable D call. Trimming cost V 5 bases and J 9 bases, with 17 bases left between them. Germline CDR1 and CDR2: MNHEY and SMNVEV (reference sequence). This CDR3 has 14 residues. CDR3 coding DNA: TGTGCCAGCAGTGCCCTCCGTCTAGAAGGGCCCCAGCATTTT. Translated, it gives CASSALRLEGPQHF.

This clonotype came up a few times. The chain has TRBV28 and TRBJ1-6, with TRBD1 matching over 7 bases. The germline CDR1 and CDR2 sequences are MDHEN and SYDVKM. The CDR3 is 14 amino acids. V shed 4 bases, J shed 9 bases, and the junction held 6 bases outside the gene matches. The CDR3 bases are TGTGCCAGCAGTTCCGGAGGGGGCAGTTCACCCCTCCACTTT. Translated: CASSSGGGSSPLHF.

This clonotype was picked up a small number of times. This chain connects TRBV7-9 to TRBJ1-2; 8 nucleotides line up with TRBD1. This CDR3 region has 15 residues. CDR1 is SEHNR, CDR2 FQNEAQ, per germline (reference sequence). Trimming cost V 7 bases and J 7 bases; bases outside gene matches: 14. The CDR3 region is CASINIAQGATGYTF. CDR3 coding DNA: TGTGCCAGCATCAATATTGCGCAGGGGGCTACTGGCTACACCTTC.

As concerns this clonotype: The junction departs from the called germline gene at one end, perhaps through a read error. The chain combines TRBV7-6 with TRBJ2-2; 7 nucleotides match TRBD2. CDR1 and CDR2 (germline): SGHVS, FNYEAQ. CDR3 length: 15 amino acids. The chain's CDR3 is CASSPSVSGNGELFF. CDR3 nucleotide sequence: TGTGCTAGCAGCCCATCTGTCAGCGGGAATGGGGAGCTGTTTTTT.

This clonotype was seen a single time. The genes are TRBV20-1 and TRBJ1-5, with D tentatively TRBD1 (5 bases). V shed 7 bases and J shed 4 bases, with 17 bases lying between them. This CDR3 is built from 14 residues. Germline CDR1 and CDR2: DFQATT and SNEGSKA (reference sequence). The CDR3 spells CSVPSGPRNQPQHF. The CDR3 nucleotides read TGCAGTGTTCCTTCGGGGCCGCGAAATCAGCCCCAGCATTTT.

The rearrangement links TRBV28 to TRBJ1-1; D unclear. The CDR3 contains 14 residues. Germline CDR1 reads MDHEN; CDR2 reads SYDVKM. Trimming took off 5 bases at V and 9 bases at J, with 19 bases between the two ends. CDR3 DNA sequence: TGTGCCAGCAGTCTTTCTGGACCAGTCTTAAAAGCTTTCTTT. Translated, it gives CASSLSGPVLKAFF.

This clonotype was observed a single time. Mismatch with germline at one junction end may stem from a read error. The chain links TRBV20-1 to TRBJ2-3, with D uncertain. The CDR3 consists of 11 residues. CDR1 and CDR2 from the germline V gene are DFQATT and SNEGSKA (reference sequence). The CDR3 region has the DNA TGCTGTGCTCCGAGGCTAGATACGCAGTATTTT. It yields the protein CCAPRLDTQYF.

The CDR3 is CATGREVIGQETQYF. CDR3 bases: TGTGCCACGGGTCGGGAGGTTATTGGGCAAGAGACCCAGTACTTC. The chain employs TRBV15 and TRBJ2-5; 7 nucleotides line up with TRBD2. Germline CDR1 and CDR2: LNHNV and YYDKDF (reference sequence). Losses at the gene ends were 9 bases for V and 2 bases for J; bases not matched to a gene: 12. This CDR3 is 15 amino acids long.

This clonotype has just a few counts. The J gene is TRBJ2-1, the V gene TRBV20-1; the D is unclear. CDR1 is DFQATT and CDR2 is SNEGSKA in the germline V gene (reference sequence). The CDR3 has 11 amino acids. V lost 3 bases, J lost 8 bases, and 8 bases lay in between. CDR3: CSASATYEQFF. The DNA for the CDR3 is TGCAGTGCTAGTGCCACATATGAGCAGTTCTTC.

The genes are TRBV15 and TRBJ2-2; D is uncertain. Trimming left V 5 bases short and J 4 bases short, with 8 bases between. CDR1 LNHNV and CDR2 YYDKDF come from the germline V gene (reference sequence). The CDR3 totals 13 residues. The CDR3 sequence is CATSRASTGELFF. CDR3 DNA: TGTGCCACCAGCCGCGCCAGCACCGGGGAGCTGTTTTTT. The whole variable domain, filled in from reference TRBV15 and TRBJ2-2, reads DAMVIQNPRYQVTQFGKPVTLSCSQTLNHNVMYWYQQKSSQAPKLLFHYYDKDFNNEADTPDNFQSRRPNTSFCFLDIRSPGLGDTAMYLCATSRASTGELFFGEGSRLTVL.

The chain uses TRBV6-5 and TRBJ2-1; D tentatively reads TRBD1 or TRBD2 (5 bases each). This CDR3 region has 15 residues. Between the trimmed V and J ends, which lost 2 bases and 0 bases, there was a span of 8 bases. CDR1 is MNHEY and CDR2 is SVGAGI in the germline V gene. In DNA, the CDR3 is TGTGCCAGCAGTTACGAGGGGTTCTCCTACAATGAGCAGTTCTTC. It translates to CASSYEGFSYNEQFF.

This chain uses TRBV24-1 with TRBJ2-5, with unresolved D. The CDR3 extends over 14 amino acids. The V and J ends lost 1 base and 0 bases respectively, with 5 bases between them. Germline V gives CDR1 KGHDR, CDR2 SFDVKD. The CDR3 protein is CATSDFRYQETQYF. The DNA of the CDR3 is TGTGCCACCAGTGATTTCAGGTACCAAGAGACCCAGTACTTC.

The rearrangement uses TRBV19 and TRBJ2-6; D is ambiguous. Germline-derived CDR1 and CDR2 are LNHDA and SQIVND (reference sequence). CDR3 length: 16 amino acids. The V and J ends lost 2 bases and 0 bases respectively, with 8 bases between them. As DNA, the CDR3 is TGTGCCAGTAGTATATCATCCGGCTCTGGGGCCAACGTCCTGACTTTC. Translation: CASSISSGSGANVLTF.

The chain couples TRBV6-1 to TRBJ2-2, with D unresolved. The CDR3 contains 14 residues. The V gene's germline CDR1 is MNHNS and CDR2 SASEGT. V lost 7 bases, J lost 0 bases, and 9 bases lay in between. For the CDR3, the DNA is TGTGCCAGCACCCCGTCAGCGAACACCGGGGAGCTGTTTTTT. Amino acid sequence: CASTPSANTGELFF.